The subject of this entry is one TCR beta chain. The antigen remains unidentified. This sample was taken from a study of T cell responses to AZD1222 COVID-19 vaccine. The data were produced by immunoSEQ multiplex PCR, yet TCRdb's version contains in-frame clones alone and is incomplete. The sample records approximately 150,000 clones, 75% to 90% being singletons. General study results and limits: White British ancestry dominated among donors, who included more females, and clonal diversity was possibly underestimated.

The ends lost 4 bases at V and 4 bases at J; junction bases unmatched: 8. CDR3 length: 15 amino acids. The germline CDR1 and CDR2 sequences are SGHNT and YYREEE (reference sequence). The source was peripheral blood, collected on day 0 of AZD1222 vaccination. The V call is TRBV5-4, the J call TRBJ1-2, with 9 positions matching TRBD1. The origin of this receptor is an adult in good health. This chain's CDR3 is CASSDYTGGAYGYTF. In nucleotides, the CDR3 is TGTGCCAGCAGCGATTACACAGGGGGCGCCTATGGCTACACCTTC.